A single sample gave rise to the 9 T cell receptor beta chains below, sequenced in a study of cytomegalovirus exposure and HLA in healthy donors. PCR was performed using 60 Vbeta and 13 Jbeta primers. Method: immunoSEQ multiplex PCR; TCRdb's copy keeps in-frame clones and lacks some. The data contain roughly 130,000 clones, around 8.5% of them singletons. The specimen was PBMCs. Receptor source: a middle-aged man in good health and CMV-seronegative.

With regard to this clone: Distinct nucleotide sequences in the sample also encode this CDR3. The chain combines TRBV7-3 with TRBJ2-6; 8 nucleotides line up with TRBD1. After removal of 8 bases from V and 2 bases from J, the junction contained 5 bases not matched to a gene. CDR3 length equals 15 residues. The germline V gene encodes CDR1 SGHTA and CDR2 FQGTGA. The CDR3 loop reads CASGQGAAGANVLTF. CDR3 bases: TGTGCCAGCGGCCAGGGGGCCGCTGGGGCCAACGTCCTGACTTTC.

There are a few counts of this clone. The chain recombines TRBV4-2 with TRBJ2-3, with D maybe TRBD2 (5 bases). Germline V CDR1 and CDR2: LGHNA, YNFKEQ. The V and J ends lost 5 bases and 6 bases respectively, with 15 bases between them. The CDR3 is 14 amino acids. CDR3 loop: CASSGRVSQDTQYF. The CDR3 nucleotides are TGTGCCAGCAGCGGGCGGGTGTCTCAGGATACGCAGTATTTT.

The chain recombines TRBV4-1 with TRBJ2-3, with TRBD1 as a possible D gene (6 bases). Trimming removed 3 bases from V and 3 bases from J, with 10 bases in between. There are 14 residues in the CDR3. Germline V lookup: CDR1 MGHRA, CDR2 YSYEKL. This chain's CDR3 is CASSQGTGTDTQYF. CDR3 DNA sequence: TGCGCCAGCAGCCAGGGTACAGGGACAGATACGCAGTATTTT.

This clone has just a few counts. The V gene is TRBV2, the J gene TRBJ1-2; 8 bases are shared with TRBD1. The junction had 8 bases not matched to a gene; V was cut back by 4 bases and J by 7 bases. The germline CDR1 and CDR2 sequences are SNHLY and FYNNEI. There are 14 residues in the CDR3. The CDR3 spells CASSGQGSDSGYTF. Written as DNA, the CDR3 is TGTGCCAGCAGTGGACAGGGGTCAGATAGTGGCTACACCTTC.

This clone has just a few counts. Sequence at one end of the junction differs from germline and may be a read error. The rearrangement uses TRBV28 and TRBJ2-7, with TRBD1 matching 10 bases. This CDR3 comprises 12 residues. Looked up from germline, CDR1 is MDHEN and CDR2 is SYDVKM. The CDR3 loop is CASSFRGQGTKF. Here the CDR3 DNA reads TGTGCCAGCAGTTTCCGGGGACAGGGGACAAAGTTC.

Only a few counts were recorded for this clone. The J gene is TRBJ2-2, the V gene TRBV29-1; D gene ambiguous. The length of the CDR3 is 13 residues. The germline V gene encodes CDR1 SQVTM and CDR2 ANQGSEA. V was clipped by 7 bases and J by 1 base, with 10 bases between them. The CDR3 loop reads CSAIGENTGELFF. CDR3 DNA: TGCAGCGCCATCGGAGAGAACACCGGGGAGCTGTTTTTT.

This clone was observed a handful of times. Here the CDR3 reads CASGRDRVMTEAFF. In nucleotides, the CDR3 is TGTGCCAGCGGCCGGGACAGGGTAATGACTGAAGCTTTCTTT. The chain has TRBV7-2 and TRBJ1-1; 9 bases line up with TRBD1. This CDR3 contains 14 residues. The ends lost 8 bases at V and 5 bases at J; junction bases unmatched: 9. The germline V gene encodes CDR1 SGHTA and CDR2 FQGNSA.

This clone has more than one count but fewer than ten. V is TRBV4-1 and J is TRBJ1-5; maybe TRBD1 (6 bases). The CDR3 extends over 16 amino acids. The V and J ends lost 1 base and 4 bases respectively, with 14 bases between them. CDR1 is MGHRA, CDR2 YSYEKL, per germline. The CDR3: CASSQVRSGANQPQHF. CDR3 DNA: TGCGCCAGCAGCCAAGTTCGGTCAGGGGCGAATCAGCCCCAGCATTTT.

The rearrangement joins TRBV10-3 to TRBJ1-2; D perhaps matches TRBD1 (5 bases). Germline V gene lookup returns CDR1 ENHRY and CDR2 SYGVKD. V was shortened by 6 bases and J by 10 bases, with 12 bases between the two germline ends. The CDR3 has 11 residues. The CDR3 sequence: CAISRDGNYTF. The CDR3 bases are TGTGCCATCAGCAGGGATGGTAACTACACCTTC.